The 31 T cell receptor beta chains below were found in one sample sequenced in a study of T cell repertoires in cytomegalovirus infection. The antigens these receptors bind are not known. Via MiXCR, TCRdb re-called the reads, giving one row per CDR3 protein. The sample comprises hundreds of thousands of distinct CDR3 sequences, 33% of which are singletons, and roughly 17% rests with the top ten. The sequencing here drew on cultured PBMCs, taken from culture after CMV antigen stimulation. The receptors here all came from a human donor in good health (CMV status not recorded). Some clones in this sample may be carry-over from other donors' samples.

This clonotype was detected only once. This chain connects TRBV29-1 to TRBJ1-5; tentative D call: TRBD1 (5 bases). The ends were cut back, 5 bases at V and 2 bases at J, with 10 bases in the middle. Germline V CDR1 and CDR2: SQVTM, ANQGSEA. This CDR3 comprises 13 residues. CDR3 sequence reads: CSVQGGGNQPQHF. As DNA, the CDR3 is TGCAGCGTTCAGGGTGGAGGCAATCAGCCCCAGCATTTT.

The V call is TRBV12-3 or TRBV12-4, the J call TRBJ2-1; 7 bases map to TRBD2. V dropped 5 bases and J dropped 7; count of bases not matched to a gene: 5. The CDR3 has 13 amino acids. The CDR3 DNA reads as TGTGCCAGCAGTCCGGGGGGTCTTAATGAGCAGTTCTTC. Protein product: CASSPGGLNEQFF.

The chain couples TRBV6-1 to TRBJ2-7, with 7 bases identical to TRBD2. J gave up 2 bases and V 5 bases, and 6 bases lay outside the gene matches. The CDR3 is 14 residues long. The germline V gene has CDR1 MNHNS and CDR2 SASEGT. The DNA of the CDR3 is TGTGCCAGCAGTAGGGAGGGAGGGCCCTACGAGCAGTACTTC. Translated: CASSREGGPYEQYF.

The rearrangement uses TRBV6-6 and TRBJ2-2; 13 bases match TRBD2. Germline-derived CDR1 and CDR2 are MNHNY and SVGAGI (reference sequence). The CDR3 runs to 17 residues. The V segment lost 5 bases and the J segment 6 bases; nucleotides outside the gene matches: 9. In nucleotides, the CDR3 is TGTGCCAGCAGTGCCCAACTAGCGGGAGGGCCCTCCGGGGAGCTGTTTTTT. It specifies CASSAQLAGGPSGELFF.

V is TRBV7-8 and J is TRBJ2-2, with 15 bases that match TRBD2. The germline V gene encodes CDR1 SGHVS and CDR2 FQNEAQ. The CDR3 runs 18 residues. The junction had 7 bases not matched to a gene; V was cut back by 5 bases and J by 3 bases. The CDR3 DNA is TGTGCCAGCAGCCCTCGGACTAGCGGGAGGGCCTACACCGGGGAGCTGTTTTTT. This sequence encodes CASSPRTSGRAYTGELFF.

This chain links TRBV2 with TRBJ1-5, with a tentative D call TRBD1 (5 bases). V lost 1 base, J lost 6 bases, and 13 bases lay in between. This CDR3 is built from 15 residues. CDR1 SNHLY and CDR2 FYNNEI come from the germline V gene. The CDR3 reads CASSEGGVGGQPQHF. The CDR3 bases are TGTGCCAGCAGTGAAGGAGGGGTAGGCGGTCAGCCCCAGCATTTT. Based on the CDR3 plus reference TRBV2 and TRBJ1-5, the full variable domain is EPEVTQTPSHQVTQMGQEVILRCVPISNHLYFYWYRQILGQKVEFLVSFYNNEISEKSEIFDDQFSVERPDGSNFTLKIRSTKLEDSAMYFCASSEGGVGGQPQHFGDGTRLSIL.

V is TRBV28 and J is TRBJ1-2; tentative D call: TRBD1 (6 bases). Germline CDR1 reads MDHEN; CDR2 reads SYDVKM. This CDR3 has 15 residues. Trimming removed 6 bases at V and 2 bases at J, with 16 bases between. This CDR3 is CASSTWDILNYGYTF. The CDR3 nucleotides are TGTGCCAGCAGCACCTGGGACATTTTGAACTATGGCTACACCTTC.

This chain uses TRBV10-3 with TRBJ2-5; 14 bases are a match to TRBD2. The germline V gene encodes CDR1 ENHRY and CDR2 SYGVKD. V lost 8 bases to trimming and J lost 4 bases; unmatched junction nucleotides: 9. The CDR3 covers 16 residues. The CDR3 reads CAIGRGTSGSGETQYF. In DNA form, the CDR3 reads TGTGCCATCGGCCGCGGGACTAGCGGGAGTGGAGAGACCCAGTACTTC.

V and J are TRBV20-1 and TRBJ2-1; D possibly matches TRBD1 or TRBD2 (6 bases each). Trimming left V 3 bases short and J 0 bases short, with 12 bases between. The germline CDR1 and CDR2 sequences are DFQATT and SNEGSKA (reference sequence). This CDR3 contains 15 residues. CDR3 loop: CSARGGHGSYNEQFF. CDR3 nucleotide sequence: TGCAGTGCTAGGGGGGGACACGGCTCCTACAATGAGCAGTTCTTC.

On this clonotype itself: Sequence at one end of the junction differs from germline and may be a read error. V gene TRBV6-1 combines with J gene TRBJ1-5; no firm D call. CDR3 length: 10 residues. Germline lookup yields CDR1 MNHNS and CDR2 SASEGT. The CDR3 protein is CASGHQPQHF. Here the CDR3 DNA reads TGTGCCAGCGGCCATCAACCCCAGCATTTT.

The J gene is TRBJ2-7, the V gene TRBV7-2, with 10 bases matching TRBD2. CDR1 is SGHTA and CDR2 is FQGNSA in the germline V gene. This CDR3 region has 15 residues. The V and J ends lost 5 bases and 4 bases, in that order; junction bases with no gene match: 8. Here the CDR3 reads CASSGGSSGRYEQYF. CDR3 DNA: TGTGCCAGCAGCGGGGGTTCTAGCGGGAGATACGAGCAGTACTTC.

Ten or more counts support this clonotype. The chain joins TRBV28 to TRBJ2-3; TRBD2 matches 11 bases. Germline loops: CDR1 MDHEN, CDR2 SYDVKM. CDR3 size: 14 residues. V trimming: 6 bases; J trimming: 3 bases; junction bases outside the gene matches: 2. The CDR3 is CASSTSGRTDTQYF. In DNA, the CDR3 is TGTGCCAGCAGCACTAGCGGGAGAACAGATACGCAGTATTTT. The full variable domain, in which reference TRBV28 and TRBJ2-3 provide the parts outside the CDR3, is DVKVTQSSRYLVKRTGEKVFLECVQDMDHENMFWYRQDPGLGLRLIYFSYDVKMKEKGDIPEGYSVSREKKERFSLILESASTNQTSMYLCASSTSGRTDTQYFGPGTRLTVL.

This chain uses TRBV6-6 with TRBJ2-2; unclear D gene. Germline V gene data show CDR1 as MNHNY and CDR2 as SVGAGI (reference sequence). Trimming left V 7 bases short and J 4 bases short, with 13 bases between. The CDR3 covers 14 residues. CDR3 bases: TGTGCCAGCAAAGACACTTGGGGCACCGGGGAGCTGTTTTTT. This sequence encodes CASKDTWGTGELFF.

The chain carries TRBV2 and TRBJ2-7; the D gene could be TRBD1 or TRBD2 (5 bases each). V gave up 7 bases and J gave up 0 bases, with 16 bases separating them. This CDR3 region has 15 residues. Per the germline V gene, CDR1 is SNHLY and CDR2 is FYNNEI. This chain's CDR3 is CASNSIGTSSYEQYV. As DNA, the CDR3 is TGTGCCAGCAACTCGATCGGGACCAGCTCCTACGAGCAGTACGTC.

The chain couples TRBV4-1 to TRBJ2-1, with a weak D call TRBD2 (6 bases). Trimming cost V 0 bases and J 9 bases, with 15 bases left between them. Per the germline V gene, CDR1 is MGHRA and CDR2 is YSYEKL. The CDR3 sequence is 15 residues long. The CDR3 reads CASSQEGVRETEQFF. CDR3 DNA: TGCGCCAGCAGCCAAGAAGGGGTTCGGGAGACTGAGCAGTTCTTC.

This clonotype was recorded a few times. The CDR3: CASIDGIPGVQPQHF. The CDR3 nucleotides read TGTGCCAGCATCGACGGGATCCCCGGGGTACAGCCCCAGCATTTT. This sequence joins TRBV6-1 and TRBJ1-5, with D hard to call. The CDR3 extends over 15 amino acids. Trimming cost V 7 bases and J 7 bases, with 20 bases left between them. CDR1 is MNHNS and CDR2 is SASEGT in the germline V gene.

This chain connects TRBV20-1 to TRBJ1-6; 8 nucleotides agree with TRBD1. In germline, CDR1 is DFQATT, CDR2 SNEGSKA (reference sequence). Germline trimming cut 5 bases from V and 10 bases from J; bases unmatched to any gene: 10. CDR3 length: 14 amino acids. The DNA of the CDR3 is TGCAGTGCTCAAACGGACAGGGAGGGATCACCCCTCCACTTT. This encodes CSAQTDREGSPLHF.

V gene TRBV5-1 combines with J gene TRBJ2-1, with 8 nucleotides matching TRBD2. The CDR3 extends over 18 amino acids. Trimming at V came to 0 bases and at J to 0 bases, leaving 8 bases not matched to a gene. The V gene's germline CDR1 is SGHRS and CDR2 YFSETQ. CDR3 nucleotide sequence: TGCGCCAGCAGCTTGGCTTCGACTAGCGAGAGCTCCTACAATGAGCAGTTCTTC. This gives the protein CASSLASTSESSYNEQFF.

This clonotype has just a few counts. This chain connects TRBV12-3 or TRBV12-4 to TRBJ1-5, with TRBD1 matching over 8 bases. V lost 7 bases and J lost 7; bases outside the gene matches: 9. The CDR3 loop spans 14 amino acids. CDR3: CASNQGQGGQPQHF. CDR3 sequence (DNA): TGTGCCAGCAACCAAGGACAGGGCGGGCAGCCCCAGCATTTT.

The chain employs TRBV7-2 and TRBJ1-2; D unclear. V gave up 1 base and J gave up 0 bases, with 3 bases separating them. This CDR3 comprises 13 residues. CDR1 and CDR2 (germline): SGHTA, FQGNSA. In DNA form, the CDR3 reads TGTGCCAGCAGCTTAGTAGCTAACTATGGCTACACCTTC. Translation gives CASSLVANYGYTF.

V usage is TRBV2 and J usage is TRBJ2-1; D ambiguous. Trimming cost V 7 bases and J 8 bases, with 12 bases left between them. The CDR3 loop spans 12 amino acids. CDR1 is SNHLY, CDR2 FYNNEI, per germline. The CDR3 protein is CASNGQIHEQFF. The DNA of the CDR3 is TGTGCCAGCAATGGGCAGATCCATGAGCAGTTCTTC.

The chain employs TRBV30 and TRBJ1-2, with a weak D call TRBD1 (6 bases). The V end was cut by 4 bases, the J end by 8 bases, with 20 bases between. The CDR3 is 14 amino acids. Per the germline V gene, CDR1 is GTSNPN and CDR2 is SVGIG (reference sequence). The CDR3 region is CAWKPAGELRGYTF. In nucleotides, the CDR3 is TGTGCCTGGAAACCGGCAGGGGAGTTACGGGGCTACACCTTC.

The chain combines TRBV7-2 with TRBJ2-1; tentative D call: TRBD2 (6 bases). CDR3 length equals 15 residues. Germline CDR1 is SGHTA and CDR2 is FQGNSA. V lost 0 bases and J 7 bases, leaving 13 bases between the germline ends. The CDR3: CASSLAGRGRNEQFF. The CDR3, as DNA: TGTGCCAGCAGCTTAGCCGGGAGAGGGAGGAATGAGCAGTTCTTC.

This clonotype was picked up a small number of times. This chain connects TRBV6-2 or TRBV6-3 to TRBJ2-7; D not certain. Germline CDR1 MNHEY, CDR2 SVGEGT. The V gene lost 6 bases and the J gene lost 6 bases, with 18 bases spanning the gap. The CDR3 has 14 residues. The CDR3 region has the DNA TGTGCCAGCAGCTCCCTCCTTCGAGGCCTCGAGCAGTACTTC. Translated: CASSSLLRGLEQYF.

The V and J genes are TRBV27 and TRBJ2-1; 11 bases match TRBD2. CDR1 is MNHEY and CDR2 is SMNVEV in the germline V gene (reference sequence). This CDR3 comprises 15 residues. With V trimmed by 0 bases and J by 8 bases, 3 bases remained unmatched. In DNA form, the CDR3 reads TGTGCCAGCAGTTTATCCGGGACTAGCGGCGATGAGCAGTTCTTC. Its translation is CASSLSGTSGDEQFF.

The chain has TRBV5-6 and TRBJ2-1; the D is unclear. The V end was cut by 2 bases, the J end by 9 bases, with 6 bases between. The CDR3 covers 11 residues. Per germline, CDR1 SGHDT and CDR2 YYEEEE. Here the CDR3 reads CASSFQREQFF. For the CDR3, the DNA is TGTGCCAGCAGCTTCCAGCGTGAGCAGTTCTTC. The variable domain in full, with the rest retrieved from reference TRBV5-6 and TRBJ2-1, is DAGVTQSPTHLIKTRGQQVTLRCSPKSGHDTVSWYQQALGQGPQFIFQYYEEEERQRGNFPDRFSGHQFPNYSSELNVNALLLGDSALYLCASSFQREQFFGPGTRLTVL.

V usage is TRBV24-1 and J usage is TRBJ2-1; 13 bases are shared with TRBD2. Germline trimming cut 3 bases from V and 7 bases from J; bases unmatched to any gene: 5. CDR3 length: 16 amino acids. Germline CDR1 reads KGHDR; CDR2 reads SFDVKD. The CDR3: CATSDGLAGERNEQFF. DNA for the CDR3: TGTGCCACCAGTGATGGACTAGCGGGAGAGAGAAATGAGCAGTTCTTC.

This clonotype has just a few counts. The chain is built from TRBV7-2 and TRBJ2-5; 8 bases are shared with TRBD2. This CDR3 is 16 amino acids long. After removal of 7 bases from V and 5 bases from J, the junction contained 15 bases not matched to a gene. Germline loops: CDR1 SGHTA, CDR2 FQGNSA. The CDR3 protein is CASKGAGTSRLETQYF. CDR3 bases: TGTGCCAGCAAGGGCGCGGGGACTAGTCGTTTGGAGACCCAGTACTTC. Looking up the rest from reference TRBV7-2 and TRBJ2-5 gives the full variable domain: GAGVSQSPSNKVTEKGKDVELRCDPISGHTALYWYRQSLGQGLEFLIYFQGNSAPDKSGLPSDRFSAERTGGSVSTLTIQRTQQEDSAVYLCASKGAGTSRLETQYFGPGTRLLVL.

The rearrangement joins TRBV10-3 to TRBJ1-1; no reliable D call. V was trimmed by 0 bases and J by 0 bases, leaving 11 bases between them. The CDR3 length is 16 residues. Germline CDR1 ENHRY, CDR2 SYGVKD. The DNA of the CDR3 is TGTGCCATCAGTGAGTCCCAAGCCAGAGTGAACACTGAAGCTTTCTTT. Its translation: CAISESQARVNTEAFF.

This clonotype has only a few counts. The chain links TRBV29-1 to TRBJ2-1, with D possibly being TRBD1 or TRBD2 (5 bases each). The CDR3 consists of 12 residues. The germline V gene encodes CDR1 SQVTM and CDR2 ANQGSEA. DNA for the CDR3: TGCATCCGGGACGGAATTTACAATGAGCAGTTCTTC. Translating gives CIRDGIYNEQFF.

V and J are TRBV12-3 or TRBV12-4 and TRBJ1-1; D gene uncertain. The CDR3 covers 14 residues. Between the trimmed V and J ends, which lost 7 bases and 1 base, there was a span of 13 bases. CDR3 sequence reads: CASTWGPRNTEAFF. The CDR3 nucleotides are TGTGCCAGCACCTGGGGTCCCCGGAACACTGAAGCTTTCTTT.